This TCR beta chain comes out of a study of cytomegalovirus exposure and HLA in healthy donors. Notes on the study in general: In a later analysis, DRB1 alleles had the most associated TCRs; HLA-C alleles the fewest.

The CDR3 runs to 12 residues. Trimming left V 8 bases short and J 11 bases short, with 15 bases between. CDR1 and CDR2 from the germline V gene are SNHLY and FYNNEI. For this clone: The antigen is not known.

PCR amplification relied on 60 Vbeta primers (plus 13 Jbeta primers). The data were produced by immunoSEQ multiplex PCR, yet TCRdb's version contains in-frame clones alone and is incomplete. The data hold over 110,000 clones, with roughly four fifths observed a single time. The gene calls are TRBV2 and TRBJ2-2, with D perhaps TRBD2 (5 bases). The TCR sequence derives from a male donor in good health and CMV-seronegative. The material sequenced was PBMCs. The CDR3 DNA reads TGTGCCAGCTCAGCCGGAGGTGCCGAGCTGTTTTTT. Protein: CASSAGGAELFF.